Below, 8 T cell receptor beta chains from the same sample are listed, as sequenced in a study of T cell repertoires in cytomegalovirus infection. A single record per CDR3 protein comes from TCRdb applying MiXCR to the reads. Among 65,000 to 95,000 distinct CDR3 sequences, around 3.5% were seen once, and the ten largest hold approximately 4.6%. The source material was PBMCs. These receptors all come from a human donor in good health (CMV status not recorded). Some clones in this sample may be carry-over from other donors' samples.

This clonotype was seen repeatedly, ten times or more. This rearrangement joins TRBV13 to TRBJ1-1; D is uncertain. The CDR3 spans 13 residues. Germline CDR1 is PRHDT and CDR2 is FYEKMQ (reference sequence). Trimming shortened V by 1 base and J by 5 bases, and 8 bases separated the two germline ends. The CDR3 coding sequence is TGTGCCAGCAGCTTAGACCTAGAAACTGAAGCTTTCTTT. This translates into CASSLDLETEAFF.

This clonotype came up many times. The chain uses TRBV6-2 or TRBV6-3 and TRBJ2-7; TRBD2 agrees at 7 bases. V lost 6 bases to trimming and J lost 1 base; unmatched junction nucleotides: 0. The CDR3 is made up of 12 amino acids. Germline V CDR1 and CDR2: MNHEY, SVGEGT. CDR3 sequence reads: CASRGGSYEQYF. CDR3 bases: TGTGCCAGCAGGGGGGGGTCCTACGAGCAGTACTTC.

In this sample, this clonotype turned up many times. This chain links TRBV6-2 or TRBV6-3 with TRBJ1-3, with D possibly matching TRBD1 (6 bases). The V gene lost 10 bases and the J gene lost 1 base, with 17 bases spanning the gap. The germline CDR1 and CDR2 sequences are MNHEY and SVGEGT. The CDR3 totals 15 residues. The CDR3 nucleotides are TGTGCCACCTGTTACGGGGGGCGATCTGGAAACACCATATATTTT. It is translated as CATCYGGRSGNTIYF.

This clonotype has ten or more counts. J is TRBJ2-1 and V is TRBV2; possibly TRBD2 for D (5 bases). Germline assignment: CDR1 SNHLY and CDR2 FYNNEI. V shed 3 bases and J shed 7 bases, with 13 bases lying between them. The CDR3 totals 14 residues. In DNA, the CDR3 is TGTGCCAGCAGTGAGGAGAGGGTCTCGAATGAGCAGTTCTTC. It codes for CASSEERVSNEQFF.

This clonotype was counted many times. The V gene is TRBV7-4, the J gene TRBJ2-1; unclear D gene. The germline V gene encodes CDR1 SGHVT and CDR2 SQSDAQ. CDR3 length: 16 amino acids. V lost 5 bases and J 2 bases, leaving 16 bases between the germline ends. This CDR3 reads CASSPPRPLTYNEQFF. CDR3 nucleotides: TGTGCCAGCAGCCCCCCGCGCCCACTTACCTACAATGAGCAGTTCTTC.

This clonotype was recorded at least ten times. The chain recombines TRBV7-9 with TRBJ1-1; no clear D. V was clipped by 4 bases and J by 1 base, with 10 bases between them. This CDR3 spans 14 amino acids. Per germline, CDR1 SEHNR and CDR2 FQNEAQ (reference sequence). CDR3 amino acids: CASSSADTNTEAFF. CDR3 nucleotides: TGTGCCAGCAGCTCGGCAGACACGAACACTGAAGCTTTCTTT.

This clonotype was detected many times. The chain couples TRBV7-2 to TRBJ2-7; D could derive from TRBD1 or TRBD2 (6 bases each). The CDR3 covers 14 residues. CDR1 and CDR2 from the germline V gene are SGHTA and FQGNSA. The V and J ends lost 3 bases and 1 base respectively, with 10 bases between them. The CDR3 is CASSFTGTSYEQYF. The CDR3, as DNA: TGTGCCAGCAGCTTCACAGGGACTTCCTACGAGCAGTACTTC.

This clonotype was seen at least ten times. The chain uses TRBV11-2 and TRBJ1-1; 7 bases are a match to TRBD1. Losses at the gene ends were 5 bases for V and 5 bases for J; bases not matched to a gene: 8. Germline CDR1 and CDR2: SGHAT and FQNNGV. The CDR3 is 14 amino acids. CDR3 nucleotides: TGTGCCAGCAGCCTACAGGGGTGGGGGACTGAAGCTTTCTTT. This sequence encodes CASSLQGWGTEAFF.